Below are 5 T cell receptor beta chains sequenced from a single sample in a study of blood T cells in healthy people across ages. Through a sample-barcoded 5' primer and a J-beta primer mix, a second PCR was run for about 6 to 11 cycles. TCRdb ran MiXCR on the 5' RACE reads and lists one entry per CDR3 protein. The sample holds approximately 1.5 million distinct CDR3 sequences; roughly 30% are singletons and the top ten take around 11%. Sequencing used blood. The receptors come from a woman aged 25 to 39 in good health.

This rearrangement joins TRBV20-1 to TRBJ1-4; 8 bases agree with TRBD1. V shed 6 bases and J 8 bases; nucleotides not matched to a gene: 11. The germline V gene has CDR1 DFQATT and CDR2 SNEGSKA (reference sequence). The CDR3 is 14 amino acids. CDR3 sequence reads: CSAHFKGQGEKLFF. The CDR3 bases are TGCAGTGCCCACTTCAAAGGACAGGGAGAAAAACTGTTTTTT.

The chain links TRBV20-1 to TRBJ2-7, with a tentative D call TRBD2 (6 bases). The germline gives CDR1 DFQATT, CDR2 SNEGSKA (reference sequence). Trimming stripped 2 bases from V and 0 bases from J, with 11 bases between. The length of the CDR3 is 14 residues. The CDR3 here is CSARPGDHSYEQYF. The DNA for the CDR3 is TGCAGTGCTAGACCGGGGGACCACTCCTACGAGCAGTACTTC.

CDR3 protein: CASSLGTSGLLQETQYF. The DNA of the CDR3 is TGTGCCAGCAGCCTAGGGACTAGCGGACTCTTACAAGAGACCCAGTACTTC. This sequence joins TRBV5-6 and TRBJ2-5; TRBD2 agrees at 11 bases. CDR1 and CDR2 (germline): SGHDT, YYEEEE. The CDR3 contains 17 residues. V was clipped by 4 bases and J by 2 bases; unmatched bases: 10. The whole variable domain, remainder taken from reference TRBV5-6 and TRBJ2-5, is DAGVTQSPTHLIKTRGQQVTLRCSPKSGHDTVSWYQQALGQGPQFIFQYYEEEERQRGNFPDRFSGHQFPNYSSELNVNALLLGDSALYLCASSLGTSGLLQETQYFGPGTRLLVL.

This clonotype was seen a handful of times. The CDR3, as DNA: TGTGCCAGCAGTGGGCCCGGGGTGAACGAGCAGTACTTC. Translating gives CASSGPGVNEQYF. The gene calls are TRBV6-1 and TRBJ2-7; D is perhaps TRBD2 (5 bases). Germline lookup yields CDR1 MNHNS and CDR2 SASEGT. This CDR3 has 13 residues. Trimming removed 4 bases at V and 5 bases at J, with 12 bases between.

This clonotype was observed many times. The chain employs TRBV7-7 and TRBJ2-7, with 9 bases fitting TRBD2. The V gene end was trimmed by 4 bases and the J gene end by 3 bases; junction bases not matched to a gene: 16. This CDR3 is built from 18 residues. Germline CDR1 reads SSHAT; CDR2 reads FNYEAQ (reference sequence). The CDR3 spells CASSSVRGDGTSSYEQYF. For the CDR3, the DNA is TGTGCCAGCAGCTCAGTCAGAGGGGACGGGACTAGCAGCTACGAGCAGTACTTC. The whole variable domain, filled in from reference TRBV7-7 and TRBJ2-7, reads GAGVSQSPRYKVTKRGQDVTLRCDPISSHATLYWYQQALGQGPEFLTYFNYEAQPDKSGLPSDRFSAERPEGSISTLTIQRTEQRDSAMYRCASSSVRGDGTSSYEQYFGPGTRLTVT.